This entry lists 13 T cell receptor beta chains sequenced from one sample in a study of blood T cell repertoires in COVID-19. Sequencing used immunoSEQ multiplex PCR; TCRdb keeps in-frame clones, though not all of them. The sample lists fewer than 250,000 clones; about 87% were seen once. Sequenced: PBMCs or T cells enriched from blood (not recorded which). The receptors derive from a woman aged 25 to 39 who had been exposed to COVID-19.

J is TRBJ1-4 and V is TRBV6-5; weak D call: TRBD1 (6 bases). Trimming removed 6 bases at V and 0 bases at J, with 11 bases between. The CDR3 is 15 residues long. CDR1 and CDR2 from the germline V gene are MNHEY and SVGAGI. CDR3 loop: CASSPRGATNEKLFF. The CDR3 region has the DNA TGTGCCAGCAGCCCCAGGGGAGCAACTAATGAAAAACTGTTTTTT.

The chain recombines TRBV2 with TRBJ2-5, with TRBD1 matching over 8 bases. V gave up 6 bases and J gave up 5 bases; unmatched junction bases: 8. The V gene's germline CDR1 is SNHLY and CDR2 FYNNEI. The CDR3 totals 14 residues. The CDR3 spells CASRDHRGMETQYF. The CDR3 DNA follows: TGTGCCAGCAGAGACCACAGGGGGATGGAGACCCAGTACTTC.

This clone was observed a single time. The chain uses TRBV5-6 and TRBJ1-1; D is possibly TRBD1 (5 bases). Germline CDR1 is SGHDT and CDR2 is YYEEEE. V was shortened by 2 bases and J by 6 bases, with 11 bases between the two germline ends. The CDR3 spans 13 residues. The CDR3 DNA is TGTGCCAGCAGCTTTCGCAGGGCGCCTGAAGCTTTCTTT. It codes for CASSFRRAPEAFF.

The CDR3 spells CASSLHGLAEITDTQYF. Here the CDR3 DNA reads TGCGCCAGCAGCCTTCATGGGCTAGCGGAGATCACAGATACGCAGTATTTT. This chain joins TRBV5-1 and TRBJ2-3; 7 bases are shared with TRBD2. V shed 4 bases and J 2 bases; nucleotides not matched to a gene: 13. The length of the CDR3 is 17 residues. Per germline, CDR1 SGHRS and CDR2 YFSETQ.

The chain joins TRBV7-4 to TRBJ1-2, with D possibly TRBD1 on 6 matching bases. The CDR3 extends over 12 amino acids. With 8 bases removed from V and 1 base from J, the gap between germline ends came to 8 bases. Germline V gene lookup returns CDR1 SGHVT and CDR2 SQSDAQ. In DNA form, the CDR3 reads TGTGCCAGCGGACAGAATAACTATGGCTACACCTTC. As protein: CASGQNNYGYTF. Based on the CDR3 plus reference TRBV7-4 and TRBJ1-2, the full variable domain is GAGVSQSPRYKVAKRGRDVALRCDSISGHVTLYWYRQTLGQGSEVLTYSQSDAQRDKSGRPSGRFSAERPERSVSTLKIQRTEQGDSAVYLCASGQNNYGYTFGSGTRLTVV.

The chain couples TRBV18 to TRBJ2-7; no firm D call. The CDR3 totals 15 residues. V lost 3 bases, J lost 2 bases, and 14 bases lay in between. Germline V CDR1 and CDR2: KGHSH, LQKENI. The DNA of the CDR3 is TGTGCCAGCTCACCTGTAACTACCCTAACCTACGAGCAGTACTTC. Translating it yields CASSPVTTLTYEQYF.

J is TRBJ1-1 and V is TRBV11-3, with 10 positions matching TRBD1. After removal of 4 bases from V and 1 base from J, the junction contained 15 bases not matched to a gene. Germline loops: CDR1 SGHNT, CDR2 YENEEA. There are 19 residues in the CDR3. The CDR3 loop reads CASSSTGHGQGDENTEAFF. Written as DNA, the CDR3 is TGTGCCAGCAGCTCAACCGGACATGGACAGGGGGATGAGAACACTGAAGCTTTCTTT. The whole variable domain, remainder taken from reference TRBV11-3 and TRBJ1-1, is EAGVVQSPRYKIIEKKQPVAFWCNPISGHNTLYWYLQNLGQGPELLIRYENEEAVDDSQLPKDRFSAERLKGVDSTLKIQPAELGDSAVYLCASSSTGHGQGDENTEAFFGQGTRLTVV.

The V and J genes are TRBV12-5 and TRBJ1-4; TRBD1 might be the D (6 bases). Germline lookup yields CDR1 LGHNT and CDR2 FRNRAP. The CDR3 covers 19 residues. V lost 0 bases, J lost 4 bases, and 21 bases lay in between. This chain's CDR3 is CASGLVKQGGLPINEKLFF. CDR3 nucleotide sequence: TGTGCTAGTGGTTTGGTAAAACAGGGTGGGTTACCTATTAATGAAAAACTGTTTTTT.

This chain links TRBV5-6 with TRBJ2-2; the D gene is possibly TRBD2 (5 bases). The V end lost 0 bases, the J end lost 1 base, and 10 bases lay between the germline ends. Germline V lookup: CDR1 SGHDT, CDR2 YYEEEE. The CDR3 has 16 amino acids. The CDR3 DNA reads TGTGCCAGCAGCTTGGCCAACGGAGGGAACACCGGGGAGCTGTTTTTT. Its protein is CASSLANGGNTGELFF. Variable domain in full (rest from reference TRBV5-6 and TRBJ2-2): DAGVTQSPTHLIKTRGQQVTLRCSPKSGHDTVSWYQQALGQGPQFIFQYYEEEERQRGNFPDRFSGHQFPNYSSELNVNALLLGDSALYLCASSLANGGNTGELFFGEGSRLTVL.

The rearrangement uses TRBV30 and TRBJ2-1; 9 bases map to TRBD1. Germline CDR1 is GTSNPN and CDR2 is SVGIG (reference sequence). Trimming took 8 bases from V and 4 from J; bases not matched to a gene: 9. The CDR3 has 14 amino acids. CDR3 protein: CAQNRGLRYNEQFF. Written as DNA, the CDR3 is TGTGCCCAGAACAGGGGGCTAAGGTACAATGAGCAGTTCTTC. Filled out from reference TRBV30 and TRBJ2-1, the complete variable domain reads SQTIHQWPATLVQPVGSPLSLECTVEGTSNPNLYWYRQAAGRGLQLLFYSVGIGQISSEVPQNLSASRPQDRQFILSSKKLLLSDSGFYLCAQNRGLRYNEQFFGPGTRLTVL.

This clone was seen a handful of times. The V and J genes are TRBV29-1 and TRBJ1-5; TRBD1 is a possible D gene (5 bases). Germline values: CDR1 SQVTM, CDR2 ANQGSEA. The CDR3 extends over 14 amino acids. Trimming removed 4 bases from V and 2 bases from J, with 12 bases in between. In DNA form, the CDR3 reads TGCAGCGTTGGGGAGGGGATGGGCAATCAGCCCCAGCATTTT. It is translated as CSVGEGMGNQPQHF.

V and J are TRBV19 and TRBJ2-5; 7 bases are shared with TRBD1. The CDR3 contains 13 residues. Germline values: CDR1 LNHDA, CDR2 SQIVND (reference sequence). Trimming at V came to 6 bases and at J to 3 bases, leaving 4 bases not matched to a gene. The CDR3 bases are TGTGCCAGTAGGAGTACAGGGGAAGAGACCCAGTACTTC. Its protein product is CASRSTGEETQYF.

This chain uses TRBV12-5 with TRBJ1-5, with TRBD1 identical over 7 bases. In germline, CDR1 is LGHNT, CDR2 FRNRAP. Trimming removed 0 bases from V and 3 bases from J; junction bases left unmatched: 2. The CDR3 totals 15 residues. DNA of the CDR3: TGTGCTAGTGGTTTGGTGGGGACAGTCAATCAGCCCCAGCATTTT. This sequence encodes CASGLVGTVNQPQHF. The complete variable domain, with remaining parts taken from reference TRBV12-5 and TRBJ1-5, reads DARVTQTPRHKVTEMGQEVTMRCQPILGHNTVFWYRQTMMQGLELLAYFRNRAPLDDSGMPKDRFSAEMPDATLATLKIQPSEPRDSAVYFCASGLVGTVNQPQHFGDGTRLSIL.